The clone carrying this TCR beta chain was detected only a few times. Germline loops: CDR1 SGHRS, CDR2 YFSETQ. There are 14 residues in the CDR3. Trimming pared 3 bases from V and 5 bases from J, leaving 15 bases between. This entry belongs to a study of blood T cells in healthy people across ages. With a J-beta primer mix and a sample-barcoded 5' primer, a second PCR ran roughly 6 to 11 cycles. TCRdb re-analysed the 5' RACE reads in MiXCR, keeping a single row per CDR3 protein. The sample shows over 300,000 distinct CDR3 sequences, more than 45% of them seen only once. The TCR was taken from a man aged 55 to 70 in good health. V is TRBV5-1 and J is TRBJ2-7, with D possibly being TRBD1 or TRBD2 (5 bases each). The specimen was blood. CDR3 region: CASSSDGDGDEQYF. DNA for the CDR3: TGCGCCAGCAGCTCGGACGGGGACGGGGACGAGCAGTACTTC.